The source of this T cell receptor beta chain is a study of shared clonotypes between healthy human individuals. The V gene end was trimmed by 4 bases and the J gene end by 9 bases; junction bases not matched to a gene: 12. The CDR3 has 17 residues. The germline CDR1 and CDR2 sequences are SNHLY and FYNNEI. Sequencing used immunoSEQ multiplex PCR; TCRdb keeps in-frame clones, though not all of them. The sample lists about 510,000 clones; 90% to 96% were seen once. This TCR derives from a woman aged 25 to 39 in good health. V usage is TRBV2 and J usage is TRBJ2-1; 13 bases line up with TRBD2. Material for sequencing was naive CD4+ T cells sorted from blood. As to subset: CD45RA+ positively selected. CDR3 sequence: CASSVRTSGRGQVEQFF. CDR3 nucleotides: TGTGCCAGCAGTGTTCGGACTAGCGGGAGAGGGCAAGTTGAGCAGTTCTTC.